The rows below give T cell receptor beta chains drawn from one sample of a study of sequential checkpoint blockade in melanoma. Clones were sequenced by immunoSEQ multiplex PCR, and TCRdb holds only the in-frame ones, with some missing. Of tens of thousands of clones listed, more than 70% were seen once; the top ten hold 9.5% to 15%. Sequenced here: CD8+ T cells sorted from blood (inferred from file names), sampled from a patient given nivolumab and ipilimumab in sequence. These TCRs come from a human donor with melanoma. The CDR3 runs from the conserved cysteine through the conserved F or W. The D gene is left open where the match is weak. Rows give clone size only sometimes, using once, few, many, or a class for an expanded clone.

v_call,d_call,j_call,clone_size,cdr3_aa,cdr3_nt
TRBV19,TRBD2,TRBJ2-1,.,CASTSGGSYNEQFF,TGTGCCAGTACTAGCGGAGGCTCCTACAATGAGCAGTTCTTC
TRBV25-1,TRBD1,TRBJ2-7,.,CASSGDRGHSYEQYF,TGTGCCAGCAGTGGTGACAGGGGGCACTCCTACGAGCAGTACTTC
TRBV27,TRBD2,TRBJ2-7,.,CASRGLAGVKWVEQYF,TGTGCCAGCAGGGGGCTAGCGGGAGTAAAATGGGTCGAGCAGTACTTC
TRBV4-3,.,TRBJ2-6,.,CASSQGRGANVLTF,TGCGCCAGCAGCCAAGGCAGGGGGGCCAACGTCCTGACTTTC
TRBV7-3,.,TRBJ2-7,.,CASSLSLAGEQYF,TGTGCCAGCAGCTTGTCTCTAGCCGGCGAGCAGTACTTC
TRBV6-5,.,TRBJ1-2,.,CASSPGEVKETF,TGTGCCAGCAGTCCGGGGGAGGTGAAGGAAACCTTC
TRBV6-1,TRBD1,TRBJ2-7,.,CASRNRGGHEQYF,TGTGCCAGCAGAAACAGGGGTGGGCACGAGCAGTACTTC
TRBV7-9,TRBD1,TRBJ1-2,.,CASSQGTGTHGYTF,TGTGCCAGCAGCCAGGGGACAGGGACACATGGCTACACCTTC
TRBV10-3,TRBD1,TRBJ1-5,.,CAISPAGSTRGNQPQHF,TGTGCCATCAGTCCCGCAGGGAGTACCAGGGGGAATCAGCCCCAGCATTTT
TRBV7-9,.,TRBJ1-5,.,CASSLVGRAQPQHF,TGTGCCAGCAGCTTAGTGGGGAGGGCTCAGCCCCAGCATTTT
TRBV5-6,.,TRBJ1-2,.,CASSSERPSGGYTF,TGTGCCAGCAGCTCCGAAAGGCCTAGCGGTGGCTACACCTTC
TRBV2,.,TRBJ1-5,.,CASSEDSTNSNQPQHF,TGTGCCAGCAGTGAGGACAGCACAAATAGCAATCAGCCCCAGCATTTT
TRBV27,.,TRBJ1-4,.,CATSGEDEKLFF,TGTGCCACGTCCGGGGAGGATGAAAAACTGTTTTTT
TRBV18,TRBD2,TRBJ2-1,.,CASSTGLVRDEQFF,TGTGCCAGCTCAACGGGACTAGTTCGCGATGAGCAGTTCTTC
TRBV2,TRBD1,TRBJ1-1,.,CASSERLDRGWTEAFF,TGTGCCAGCAGTGAAAGGTTGGACAGGGGCTGGACTGAAGCTTTCTTT
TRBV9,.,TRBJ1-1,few,CASSVGGSSTEAFF,TGTGCCAGCAGCGTAGGAGGGAGTAGCACTGAAGCTTTCTTT
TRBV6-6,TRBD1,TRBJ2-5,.,CASSYPDRGRAETQYF,TGTGCCAGCAGTTACCCAGACAGGGGGCGGGCAGAGACCCAGTACTTC
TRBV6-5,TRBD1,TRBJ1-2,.,CASSTGTGGALGYTF,TGTGCCAGCAGTACAGGGACAGGGGGTGCCCTGGGCTACACCTTC
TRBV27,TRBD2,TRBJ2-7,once,CASSSGLAGAIGEQYF,TGTGCCAGCAGTTCGGGACTAGCGGGAGCGATCGGCGAGCAGTACTTC
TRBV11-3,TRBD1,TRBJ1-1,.,CASSLVRGRGEAFF,TGTGCCAGCAGCTTAGTGAGGGGGCGCGGCGAAGCTTTCTTT
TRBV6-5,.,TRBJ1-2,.,CASSYSVQGDYGYTF,TGTGCCAGCAGTTACTCGGTGCAGGGTGACTATGGCTACACCTTC
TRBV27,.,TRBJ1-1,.,CASSLSPGNTEAFF,TGTGCCAGCAGTTTAAGTCCAGGGAACACTGAAGCTTTCTTT
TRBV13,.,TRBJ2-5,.,CASSHRKLIETQYF,TGTGCCAGCAGCCACAGGAAGCTCATTGAGACCCAGTACTTC
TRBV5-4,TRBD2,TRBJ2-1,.,CASSSWTSGRVYEQFF,TGTGCCAGCAGCTCATGGACTAGCGGGAGAGTCTATGAGCAGTTCTTC
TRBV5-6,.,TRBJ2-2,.,CASSFGAANTGELFF,TGTGCCAGCAGCTTCGGAGCAGCGAACACCGGGGAGCTGTTTTTT
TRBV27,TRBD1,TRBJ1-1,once,CASSLTTGYGTEAFF,TGTGCCAGCAGTTTAACGACAGGGTACGGCACTGAAGCTTTCTTT
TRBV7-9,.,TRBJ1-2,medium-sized,CASSPLFQQGGYTF,TGTGCCAGCAGCCCCTTGTTTCAACAGGGTGGCTACACCTTC
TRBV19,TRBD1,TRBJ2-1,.,CASSIAQGAIFNEQFF,TGTGCCAGTAGTATCGCACAGGGGGCAATCTTCAATGAGCAGTTCTTC
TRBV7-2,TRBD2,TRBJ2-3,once,CASSLASDRGVYAGVTDTQYF,TGTGCCAGCAGCTTAGCATCGGACCGAGGAGTATATGCGGGAGTTACAGATACGCAGTATTTT
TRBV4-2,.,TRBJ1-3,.,CASSQDPRDSGNTIYF,TGTGCCAGCAGCCAAGATCCCAGGGATTCTGGAAACACCATATATTTT
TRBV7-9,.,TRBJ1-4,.,CASSPLRGDLNEKLFF,TGTGCCAGCAGCCCTTTAAGGGGCGACCTTAATGAAAAACTGTTTTTT
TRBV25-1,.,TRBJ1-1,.,CASSEMGTNSMNTEAFF,TGTGCCAGCAGTGAAATGGGCACCAACAGCATGAACACTGAAGCTTTCTTT
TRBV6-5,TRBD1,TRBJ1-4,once,CATWTGGNEKLFF,TGTGCCACATGGACAGGGGGTAATGAAAAACTGTTTTTT
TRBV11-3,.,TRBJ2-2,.,CASSPRRAGGTGELFF,TGTGCCAGCAGCCCGCGGAGGGCAGGAGGTACCGGGGAGCTGTTTTTT
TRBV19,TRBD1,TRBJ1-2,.,CASGLAGGILYGYTF,TGTGCCAGTGGTTTGGCAGGGGGCATTTTGTATGGCTACACCTTC
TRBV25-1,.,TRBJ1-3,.,CASRRGRTGNTIYF,TGTGCCAGCAGGCGGGGACGGACTGGAAACACCATATATTTT
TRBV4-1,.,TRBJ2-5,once,CASSQEQGVGAETQYF,TGCGCCAGCAGCCAAGAACAGGGCGTGGGTGCAGAGACCCAGTACTTC
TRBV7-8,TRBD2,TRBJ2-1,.,CASSGAGLGFGEQFF,TGTGCCAGCAGCGGGGCTGGACTAGGGTTTGGTGAGCAGTTCTTC
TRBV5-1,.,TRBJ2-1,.,CASSLAGHNEQFF,TGCGCCAGCAGCTTAGCCGGTCACAATGAGCAGTTCTTC
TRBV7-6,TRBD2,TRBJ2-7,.,CASSYSGSRYEQYF,TGTGCCAGCAGCTATAGCGGGAGTCGTTACGAGCAGTACTTC
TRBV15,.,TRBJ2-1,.,CATSRGLGVVTSSYNEQFF,TGTGCCACCAGCAGAGGACTAGGCGTTGTAACGAGCTCCTACAATGAGCAGTTCTTC
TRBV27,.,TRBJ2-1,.,CASSLAGSYNEQFF,TGTGCCAGCAGTTTAGCGGGCTCCTACAATGAGCAGTTCTTC
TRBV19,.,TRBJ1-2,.,CASRSDRRANYGYTF,TGTGCCAGTAGGAGCGACAGACGAGCTAACTATGGCTACACCTTC
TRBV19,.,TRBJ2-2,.,CASSMTDAGELFF,TGTGCCAGTAGTATGACAGACGCCGGGGAGCTGTTTTTT
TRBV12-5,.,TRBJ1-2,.,CASGFADRNPDGYTF,TGTGCTAGTGGTTTCGCTGACAGAAATCCTGATGGCTACACCTTC
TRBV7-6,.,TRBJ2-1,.,CATSLNGGYYNEQFF,TGTGCCACGAGCCTAAATGGCGGCTACTACAATGAGCAGTTCTTC
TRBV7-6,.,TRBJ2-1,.,CASSESTFTTYNEQFF,TGTGCCAGCAGCGAGTCCACCTTTACCACCTACAATGAGCAGTTCTTC
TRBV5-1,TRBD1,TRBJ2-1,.,CASSSQTIRTGDNEQFF,TGTGCCAGCAGCTCCCAAACGATAAGGACAGGCGACAATGAGCAGTTCTTC
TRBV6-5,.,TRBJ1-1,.,CASSLQGLAEAFF,TGTGCCAGCAGCTTACAGGGTTTGGCTGAAGCTTTCTTT
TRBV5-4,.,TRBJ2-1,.,CASSLADSVDEQFF,TGTGCCAGCAGCTTGGCTGATAGCGTGGATGAGCAGTTCTTC
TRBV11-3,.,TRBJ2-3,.,CASRERQTDTQYF,TGTGCCAGCAGGGAGCGGCAGACAGATACGCAGTATTTT
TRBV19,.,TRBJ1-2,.,CASSIAGGEGMYGYTF,TGTGCCAGTAGTATCGCCGGAGGGGAAGGGATGTATGGCTACACCTTC
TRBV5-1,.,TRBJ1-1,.,CASSFYSGVFKTEAFF,TGCGCCAGCAGCTTTTACTCAGGGGTTTTTAAGACTGAAGCTTTCTTT